This TCR beta chain was captured in a study of identical twins. Overall study results and limits: It was out-of-frame TCR alpha sharing in monozygotic twins that models underestimated. The more abundant beta clonotypes in cord blood had fewer insertions, and memory repertoires did not show this. Out-of-frame alpha sequences common to twins were enriched for low generation probability.

Germline V gene lookup returns CDR1 MNHNY and CDR2 SVGAGI (reference sequence). The CDR3 covers 11 residues. V gave up 8 bases and J gave up 9 bases, with 11 bases separating them. A single record per CDR3 protein comes from TCRdb applying MiXCR to the 5' RACE reads. This sample has approximately 220,000 distinct CDR3 sequences, with about a tenth found just once. This clonotype was detected ten times or more. Its cognate antigen is unknown. Every one of the donors was a healthy Caucasian. The receptor's source is a woman aged 18-29 years in good health. The sequenced material came from memory (CD45RO+) T cells sorted from blood. V usage is TRBV6-6 and J usage is TRBJ2-1; D not resolved. The CDR3 nucleotides are TGTGCCAGCGGCGCGCCTAGTGAGCAGTTCTTC. Protein product: CASGAPSEQFF.